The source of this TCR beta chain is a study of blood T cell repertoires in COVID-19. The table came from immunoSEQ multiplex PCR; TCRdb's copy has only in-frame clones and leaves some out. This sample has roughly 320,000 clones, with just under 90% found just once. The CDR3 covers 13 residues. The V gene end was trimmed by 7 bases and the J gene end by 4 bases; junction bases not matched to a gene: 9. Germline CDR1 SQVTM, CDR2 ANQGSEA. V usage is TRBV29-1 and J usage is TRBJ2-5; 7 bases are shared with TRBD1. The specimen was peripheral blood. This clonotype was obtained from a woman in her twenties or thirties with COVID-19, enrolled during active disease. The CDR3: CSATGSFRETQYF. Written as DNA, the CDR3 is TGCAGCGCGACAGGGTCGTTTCGAGAGACCCAGTACTTC.